The sequence of this T cell receptor beta chain was determined in a study of blood T cell repertoires in COVID-19. The overall study: COVID-19 samples, acute and convalescent, were from the United States, Italy and Spain. From T cells, B-cell-depleted T cells, or PBMCs came the material, which was cDNA or gDNA.

Original processing methods: Reference gene primers were amplified, and this amplification served to estimate nucleated cell counts. TCRdb's table, derived via immunoSEQ multiplex PCR, lists solely in-frame clones and lacks some. V and J calls and clone size are copied from that table; D and trimming were computed from the DNA. Of 410,000 or so clones listed, 86% are singletons. Trimming took 5 bases from V and 5 from J; bases not matched to a gene: 11. The CDR3 runs 15 residues. CDR1 SGHVS and CDR2 FQNEAQ come from the germline V gene. Sequencing used peripheral blood. This chain links TRBV7-8 with TRBJ2-5, with 7 nucleotides matching TRBD1. This TCR was sampled from a woman aged 30 to 39 with active or convalescent COVID-19. CDR3 nucleotides: TGTGCCAGCAGCGTGGGACAGACAAGGGGGGAGACCCAGTACTTC. Amino acid sequence: CASSVGQTRGETQYF.